The T cell receptor (beta chain) under discussion was sequenced for a study of cytotoxic CD8 clonotypes in ibrutinib-treated CLL. Study-level background: Complete response was seen in 2 patients and partial in approximately 25; 12 progressed and roughly 15 stayed remitted after a median 68 months. Study-wide results and caveats: Rare overall, public clonotypes shrank or held steady under therapy.

Germline V gene data show CDR1 as SGHTA and CDR2 as FQGNSA. The ends were cut back, 4 bases at V and 0 bases at J, with 15 bases in the middle. This CDR3 spans 16 amino acids. TCRdb's copy holds only in-frame clones and misses some; the assay was immunoSEQ multiplex PCR. The sample lists roughly 220,000 clones, roughly three quarters occurring once. As for this clone: Its antigen is currently unknown.

The sample in question was PBMCs, obtained after 12 months of ibrutinib treatment. The chain has TRBV7-2 and TRBJ1-2; TRBD1 might be the D (6 bases). The receptor's source is a human donor with chronic lymphocytic leukemia. In nucleotides, the CDR3 is TGTGCCAGCAGCTGGGACACCGGTTTATCTAACTATGGCTACACCTTC. Its protein product is CASSWDTGLSNYGYTF.